The next 17 T cell receptor beta chains were all read from a single sample in a study of blood T cells in healthy people across ages. Primers used in a second PCR of about 7 to 12 cycles were a sample-barcoded 5' primer and a J-beta primer mix. TCRdb re-called the 5' RACE reads through MiXCR, storing one row per CDR3 protein. Of 1.6 million or so distinct CDR3 sequences in the sample, roughly a third are singletons; the top ten hold approximately 10%. Sequenced: blood. The receptors come from a woman in her twenties or thirties in good health.

This clonotype was seen ten or more times. This rearrangement joins TRBV20-1 to TRBJ2-1; 8 positions match TRBD2. CDR3 length: 16 residues. Germline CDR1 DFQATT, CDR2 SNEGSKA (reference sequence). J gave up 8 bases and V 0 bases, and 12 bases lay outside the gene matches. CDR3 loop: CSARDVWRGVPDEQFF. As DNA, the CDR3 is TGCAGTGCTAGAGACGTCTGGCGGGGGGTCCCGGATGAGCAGTTCTTC.

This clonotype was seen repeatedly, ten times or more. The CDR3 loop reads CASSYGTGGYGYTF. The CDR3 DNA reads as TGTGCCAGCAGTTACGGGACAGGGGGCTATGGCTACACCTTC. The V gene is TRBV6-2 or TRBV6-3, the J gene TRBJ1-2; TRBD1 matches at 11 bases. J lost 4 bases, V lost 2 bases, and 0 bases had no gene match. CDR1 and CDR2 (germline): MNHEY, SVGEGT. The CDR3 sequence is 14 residues long.

This chain uses TRBV20-1 with TRBJ2-7; 8 nucleotides agree with TRBD1. Germline V gives CDR1 DFQATT, CDR2 SNEGSKA (reference sequence). J lost 3 bases, V lost 5 bases, and 12 bases had no gene match. The CDR3 covers 15 residues. Written as DNA, the CDR3 is TGCAGTGCTCTCGTACAGGGGGGAGCCTACTACGAGCAGTACTTC. Protein product: CSALVQGGAYYEQYF.

This rearrangement joins TRBV7-3 to TRBJ2-3; TRBD2 matches at 8 bases. This CDR3 is 17 amino acids long. V lost 4 bases, J lost 5 bases, and 14 bases stayed unmatched. In germline, CDR1 is SGHTA, CDR2 FQGTGA. The CDR3 loop is CASSSGYGGGPLDTQYF. Here the CDR3 DNA reads TGTGCCAGCAGCTCGGGGTATGGCGGGGGGCCATTAGATACGCAGTATTTT.

The rearrangement uses TRBV6-1 and TRBJ2-1, with D possibly being TRBD1 or TRBD2 (6 bases each). Germline V gene sequence: CDR1 MNHNS, CDR2 SASEGT. V lost 1 base and J 2 bases, leaving 9 bases between the germline ends. The CDR3 consists of 15 residues. The chain's CDR3 is CASSEEEGAYNEQFF. The CDR3 DNA reads as TGTGCCAGCAGTGAAGAGGAGGGGGCCTACAATGAGCAGTTCTTC.

The V and J genes are TRBV6-2 or TRBV6-3 and TRBJ1-5, with a possible D match to TRBD1 (5 bases). V lost 4 bases and J 1 base, leaving 11 bases between the germline ends. Germline CDR1 MNHEY, CDR2 SVGEGT. The CDR3 runs 15 residues. This chain's CDR3 is CASSFLGGSNQPQHF. CDR3 in DNA: TGTGCCAGCAGTTTCCTTGGGGGGAGCAATCAGCCCCAGCATTTT.

Of note for this clonotype: Given a much more abundant clone one base away, this may be a read error. The chain carries TRBV29-1 and TRBJ2-7, with D possibly being TRBD1 (6 bases). Trimming shortened V by 4 bases and J by 2 bases, and 9 bases separated the two germline ends. The CDR3 runs 12 residues. The germline CDR1 and CDR2 sequences are SQVTM and ANQGSEA. In DNA form, the CDR3 reads TGCAGCGTTGTGGACAGTACCTACGAGCAGTACTTC. This codes for CSVVDSTYEQYF.

The gene calls are TRBV3-1 and TRBJ1-6; 8 bases align to TRBD1. Per germline, CDR1 LGHDT and CDR2 YNNKEL (reference sequence). The CDR3 consists of 14 residues. The V and J ends lost 7 bases and 6 bases, in that order; junction bases with no gene match: 5. CDR3 sequence (DNA): TGTGCCAGCAACGGACAGGGTAGTAATTCACCCCTCCACTTT. Its protein product is CASNGQGSNSPLHF. The full variable domain, with the rest looked up from reference TRBV3-1 and TRBJ1-6, is DTAVSQTPKYLVTQMGNDKSIKCEQNLGHDTMYWYKQDSKKFLKIMFSYNNKELIINETVPNRFSPKSPDKAHLNLHINSLELGDSAVYFCASNGQGSNSPLHFGNGTRLTVT.

This clonotype was counted a few times. The V call is TRBV20-1, the J call TRBJ2-1; D is uncertain. Germline CDR1 and CDR2: DFQATT and SNEGSKA (reference sequence). Deletions cut 7 bases from V and 11 bases from J, with 12 bases between. This CDR3 is built from 10 residues. CDR3 sequence (DNA): TGCAGTGGTACGGATGATAAGCAGTTCTTC. This gives the protein CSGTDDKQFF.

The genes are TRBV3-1 and TRBJ1-2; 8 nucleotides match TRBD1. The J segment lost 7 bases and the V segment lost 1 base, leaving 8 bases of the junction unmatched. CDR3 length: 15 amino acids. CDR1 is LGHDT and CDR2 is YNNKEL in the germline V gene (reference sequence). The CDR3 DNA reads TGTGCCAGCAGCCAAGGGCAGGGGGCTGTATTTGGCTACACCTTC. This sequence encodes CASSQGQGAVFGYTF. The whole variable domain, remainder taken from reference TRBV3-1 and TRBJ1-2, is DTAVSQTPKYLVTQMGNDKSIKCEQNLGHDTMYWYKQDSKKFLKIMFSYNNKELIINETVPNRFSPKSPDKAHLNLHINSLELGDSAVYFCASSQGQGAVFGYTFGSGTRLTVV.

Details on this clonotype: Germline is not matched at one junction end, which may reflect a read error. The rearrangement joins TRBV6-1 to TRBJ1-2, with D perhaps matching TRBD1 (6 bases). CDR1 is MNHNS, CDR2 SASEGT, per germline. The CDR3 loop spans 14 amino acids. CDR3 sequence (DNA): TGTGCCAGCAGTGCAGACAGGAAAAGGGATGGCTGCACCTTC. As protein: CASSADRKRDGCTF.

The chain couples TRBV25-1 to TRBJ1-1, with a possible D match to TRBD1 (5 bases). Between the trimmed V and J ends, which lost 7 bases and 6 bases, there was a span of 18 bases. The germline gives CDR1 MGHDK, CDR2 SYGVNS. The CDR3 spans 14 residues. The CDR3 here is CASNVVGGPAEAFF. The CDR3 region has the DNA TGTGCCAGCAACGTCGTTGGGGGTCCAGCTGAAGCTTTCTTT.

The V call is TRBV3-1, the J call TRBJ2-5; 11 bases fit TRBD2. CDR1 is LGHDT and CDR2 is YNNKEL in the germline V gene (reference sequence). The V and J ends lost 1 base and 0 bases, in that order; junction bases with no gene match: 4. The length of the CDR3 is 17 residues. The CDR3 DNA follows: TGTGCCAGCAGCCAAGGACTAGCGGGGACCCACCAAGAGACCCAGTACTTC. It specifies CASSQGLAGTHQETQYF.

This clonotype was counted between two and nine times. This rearrangement joins TRBV28 to TRBJ2-7; D unclear. Germline V lookup: CDR1 MDHEN, CDR2 SYDVKM. CDR3 length: 14 residues. The V end was cut by 7 bases, the J end by 1 base, with 14 bases between. This chain's CDR3 is CASTTPARSYEQYF. CDR3 nucleotides: TGTGCCAGCACCACCCCGGCCAGATCCTACGAGCAGTACTTC. The complete variable domain, with remaining parts taken from reference TRBV28 and TRBJ2-7, reads DVKVTQSSRYLVKRTGEKVFLECVQDMDHENMFWYRQDPGLGLRLIYFSYDVKMKEKGDIPEGYSVSREKKERFSLILESASTNQTSMYLCASTTPARSYEQYFGPGTRLTVT.

This clonotype has just a few counts. The chain uses TRBV5-5 and TRBJ2-3, with D tentatively TRBD2 (7 bases). The CDR3 sequence is 17 residues long. With 2 bases removed from V and 3 bases from J, the gap between germline ends came to 19 bases. The germline V gene encodes CDR1 SGHKS and CDR2 YYEKEE (reference sequence). CDR3 coding DNA: TGTGCCAGCAGCTTAGGCGGGGGCGGTGGTAGTACAGATACGCAGTATTTT. Its protein product is CASSLGGGGGSTDTQYF.

The chain uses TRBV20-1 and TRBJ2-3; 9 nucleotides agree with TRBD1. Germline CDR1 reads DFQATT; CDR2 reads SNEGSKA (reference sequence). Unmatched junction bases numbered 12, after V lost 6 bases and J lost 5 bases. CDR3 length equals 15 residues. The CDR3 DNA is TGCAGTGCCGAAACCGGGACAGGGATATTAGATACGCAGTATTTT. Protein product: CSAETGTGILDTQYF.

This chain links TRBV2 with TRBJ1-2; TRBD1 aligns across 9 bases. The CDR3 runs to 15 residues. The V and J ends lost 4 bases and 2 bases, in that order; junction bases with no gene match: 5. Germline V gene data show CDR1 as SNHLY and CDR2 as FYNNEI. The CDR3 is CASSGTGAVNYGYTF. DNA for the CDR3: TGTGCCAGCAGTGGGACAGGGGCCGTGAACTATGGCTACACCTTC. The whole variable domain, remainder taken from reference TRBV2 and TRBJ1-2, is EPEVTQTPSHQVTQMGQEVILRCVPISNHLYFYWYRQILGQKVEFLVSFYNNEISEKSEIFDDQFSVERPDGSNFTLKIRSTKLEDSAMYFCASSGTGAVNYGYTFGSGTRLTVV.